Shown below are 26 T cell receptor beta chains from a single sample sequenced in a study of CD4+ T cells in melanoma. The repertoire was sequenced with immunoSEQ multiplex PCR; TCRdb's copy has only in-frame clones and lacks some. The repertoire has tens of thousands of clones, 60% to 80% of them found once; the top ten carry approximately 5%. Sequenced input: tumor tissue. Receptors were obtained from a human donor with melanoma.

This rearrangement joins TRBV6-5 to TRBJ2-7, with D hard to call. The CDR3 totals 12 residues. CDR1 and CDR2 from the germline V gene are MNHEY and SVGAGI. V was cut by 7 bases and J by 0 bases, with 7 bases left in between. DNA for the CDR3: TGTGCCAGCACCGACGTCTCCTACGAGCAGTACTTC. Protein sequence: CASTDVSYEQYF.

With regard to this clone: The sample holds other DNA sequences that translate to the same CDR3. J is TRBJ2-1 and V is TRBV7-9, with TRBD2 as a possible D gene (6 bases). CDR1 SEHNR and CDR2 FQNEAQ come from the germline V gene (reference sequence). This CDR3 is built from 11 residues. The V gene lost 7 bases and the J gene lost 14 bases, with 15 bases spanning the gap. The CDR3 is CASILGGSEFF. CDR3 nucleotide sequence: TGTGCCAGCATCCTGGGGGGATCGGAGTTCTTC.

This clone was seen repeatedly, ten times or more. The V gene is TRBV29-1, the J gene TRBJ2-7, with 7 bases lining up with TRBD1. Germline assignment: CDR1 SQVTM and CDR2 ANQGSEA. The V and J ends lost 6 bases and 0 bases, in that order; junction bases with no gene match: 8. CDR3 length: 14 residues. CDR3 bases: TGCAGCGTAGCGACAGGGTCGAGCTCCTACGAGCAGTACTTC. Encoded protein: CSVATGSSSYEQYF.

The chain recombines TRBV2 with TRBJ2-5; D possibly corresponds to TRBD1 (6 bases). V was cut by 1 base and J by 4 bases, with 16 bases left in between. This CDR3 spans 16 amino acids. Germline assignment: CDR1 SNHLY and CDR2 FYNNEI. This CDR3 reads CASSEGGLGPGETQYF. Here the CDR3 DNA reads TGTGCCAGCAGTGAAGGGGGGCTAGGCCCAGGAGAGACCCAGTACTTC.

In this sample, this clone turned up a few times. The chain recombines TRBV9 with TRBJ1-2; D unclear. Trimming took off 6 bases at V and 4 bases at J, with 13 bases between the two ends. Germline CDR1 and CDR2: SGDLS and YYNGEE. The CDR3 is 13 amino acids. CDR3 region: CASTRGGGYGYTF. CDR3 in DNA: TGTGCCAGCACCCGGGGAGGAGGCTATGGCTACACCTTC.

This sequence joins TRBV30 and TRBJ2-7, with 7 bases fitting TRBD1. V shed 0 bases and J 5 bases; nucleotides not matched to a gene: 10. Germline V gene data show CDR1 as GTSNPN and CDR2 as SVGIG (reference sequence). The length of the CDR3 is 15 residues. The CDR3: CAWSVRARGFDEQYF. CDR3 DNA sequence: TGTGCCTGGAGTGTACGGGCCAGGGGGTTCGACGAGCAGTACTTC.

The CDR3 DNA is TGTGCCAGTAGTACCGGGACTAGCGGGCCCAGTATACGGTACTTC. Protein sequence: CASSTGTSGPSIRYF. The rearrangement joins TRBV19 to TRBJ2-7; 12 bases fit TRBD2. Per the germline V gene, CDR1 is LNHDA and CDR2 is SQIVND (reference sequence). The V and J ends lost 4 bases and 12 bases, in that order; junction bases with no gene match: 13. The length of the CDR3 is 15 residues.

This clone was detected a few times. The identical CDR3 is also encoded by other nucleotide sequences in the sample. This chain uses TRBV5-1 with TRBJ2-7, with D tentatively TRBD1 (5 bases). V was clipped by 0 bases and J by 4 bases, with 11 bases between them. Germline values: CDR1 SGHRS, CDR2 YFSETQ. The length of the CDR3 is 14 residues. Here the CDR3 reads CASSLGTGGYEQYF. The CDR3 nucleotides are TGCGCCAGCAGCTTGGGAACAGGCGGATACGAGCAGTACTTC. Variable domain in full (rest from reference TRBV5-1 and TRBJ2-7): KAGVTQTPRYLIKTRGQQVTLSCSPISGHRSVSWYQQTPGQGLQFLFEYFSETQRNKGNFPGRFSGRQFSNSRSEMNVSTLELGDSALYLCASSLGTGGYEQYFGPGTRLTVT.

The CDR3 DNA sequence: TGTGCCAGCAGTTGGACAGCTAGAACTGAAGCTTTCTTT. This encodes CASSWTARTEAFF. V is TRBV6-5 and J is TRBJ1-1; possibly TRBD1 for D (6 bases). CDR1 is MNHEY, CDR2 SVGAGI, per germline. Trimming took 4 bases from V and 5 from J, leaving 11 bases between them. The CDR3 spans 13 residues.

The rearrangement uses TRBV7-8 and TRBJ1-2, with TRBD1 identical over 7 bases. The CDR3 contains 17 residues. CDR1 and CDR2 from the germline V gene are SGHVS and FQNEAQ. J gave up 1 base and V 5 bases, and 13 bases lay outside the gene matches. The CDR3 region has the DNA TGTGCCAGCAGCCCCCGGACAGGAACCCTGAGTAACTATGGCTACACCTTC. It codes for CASSPRTGTLSNYGYTF. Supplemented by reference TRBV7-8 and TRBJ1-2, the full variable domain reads GAGVSQSPRYKVAKRGQDVALRCDPISGHVSLFWYQQALGQGPEFLTYFQNEAQLDKSGLPSDRFFAERPEGSVSTLKIQRTQQEDSAVYLCASSPRTGTLSNYGYTFGSGTRLTVV.

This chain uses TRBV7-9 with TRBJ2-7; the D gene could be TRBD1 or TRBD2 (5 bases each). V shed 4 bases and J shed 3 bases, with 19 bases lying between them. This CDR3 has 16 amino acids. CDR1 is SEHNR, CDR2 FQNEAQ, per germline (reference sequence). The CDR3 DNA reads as TGTGCCAGCAGCTCCGTTACCGGGACCGGGATCTACGAGCAGTACTTC. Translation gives CASSSVTGTGIYEQYF.

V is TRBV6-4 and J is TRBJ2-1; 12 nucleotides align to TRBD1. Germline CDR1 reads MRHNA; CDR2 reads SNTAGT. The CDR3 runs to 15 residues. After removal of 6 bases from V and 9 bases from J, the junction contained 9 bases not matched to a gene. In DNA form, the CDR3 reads TGTGCCAGCAGCATCACCGGGACAGGGGGCGGTGAGCAGTTCTTC. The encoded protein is CASSITGTGGGEQFF.

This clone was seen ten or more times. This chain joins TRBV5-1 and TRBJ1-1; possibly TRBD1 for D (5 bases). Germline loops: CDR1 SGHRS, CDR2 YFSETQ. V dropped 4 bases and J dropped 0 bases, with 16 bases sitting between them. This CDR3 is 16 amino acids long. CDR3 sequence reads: CASSLQPGRLNTEAFF. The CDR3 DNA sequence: TGCGCCAGCAGCCTGCAGCCAGGGCGCCTGAACACTGAAGCTTTCTTT.

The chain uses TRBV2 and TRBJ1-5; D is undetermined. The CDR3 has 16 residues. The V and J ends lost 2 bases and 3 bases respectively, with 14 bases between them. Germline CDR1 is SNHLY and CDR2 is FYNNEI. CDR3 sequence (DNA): TGTGCCAGCAGTGAAAACTTCATCCGGGACAATCAGCCCCAGCATTTT. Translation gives CASSENFIRDNQPQHF.

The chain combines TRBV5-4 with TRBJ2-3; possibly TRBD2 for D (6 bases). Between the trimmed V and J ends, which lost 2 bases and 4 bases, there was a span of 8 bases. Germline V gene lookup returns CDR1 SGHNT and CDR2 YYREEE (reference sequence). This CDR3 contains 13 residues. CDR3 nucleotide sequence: TGTGCCAGCAGCTTTAGCGGTTCAGATACGCAGTATTTT. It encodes CASSFSGSDTQYF.

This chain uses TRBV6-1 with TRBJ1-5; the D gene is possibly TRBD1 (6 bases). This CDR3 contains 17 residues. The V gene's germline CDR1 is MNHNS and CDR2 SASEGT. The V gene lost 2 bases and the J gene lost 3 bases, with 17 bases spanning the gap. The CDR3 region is CASSEFLYREVNQPQHF. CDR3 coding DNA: TGTGCCAGCAGTGAATTCTTGTACAGGGAGGTCAATCAGCCCCAGCATTTT.

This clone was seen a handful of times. The chain's CDR3 is CASSLGPHGSQPQHF. The DNA of the CDR3 is TGTGCCAGCAGCTTGGGGCCACACGGGAGTCAGCCCCAGCATTTT. The chain recombines TRBV5-6 with TRBJ1-5; D unresolved. This CDR3 is 15 amino acids long. Germline CDR1 and CDR2: SGHDT and YYEEEE. The germline V and J ends were trimmed by 0 bases and 6 bases, with 13 bases remaining between them.

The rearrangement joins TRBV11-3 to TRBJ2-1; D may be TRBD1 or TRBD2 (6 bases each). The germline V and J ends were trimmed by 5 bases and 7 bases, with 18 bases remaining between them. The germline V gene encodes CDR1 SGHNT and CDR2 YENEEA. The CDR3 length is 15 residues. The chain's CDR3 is CASSLGGPAANEQFF. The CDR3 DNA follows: TGTGCCAGCAGCCTGGGGGGCCCAGCTGCGAATGAGCAGTTCTTC.

The CDR3: CASSQHRSEQFF. CDR3 nucleotides: TGTGCCAGCAGCCAACATAGGAGCGAGCAGTTCTTC. This chain uses TRBV7-8 with TRBJ2-1; D unclear. V dropped 5 bases and J dropped 10 bases, with 12 bases sitting between them. This CDR3 has 12 amino acids. Germline values: CDR1 SGHVS, CDR2 FQNEAQ.

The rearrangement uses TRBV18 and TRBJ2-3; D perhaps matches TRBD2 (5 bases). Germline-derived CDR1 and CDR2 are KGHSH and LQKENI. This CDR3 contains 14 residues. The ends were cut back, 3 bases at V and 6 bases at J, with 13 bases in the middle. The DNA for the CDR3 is TGTGCCAGCTCACCCCTAGCAGACGTGGATACGCAGTATTTT. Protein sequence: CASSPLADVDTQYF.

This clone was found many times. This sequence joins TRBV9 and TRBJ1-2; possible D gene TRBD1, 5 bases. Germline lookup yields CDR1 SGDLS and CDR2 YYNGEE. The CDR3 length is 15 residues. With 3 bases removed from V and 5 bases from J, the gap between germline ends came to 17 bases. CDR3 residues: CASSGRRAKGYGYTF. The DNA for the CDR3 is TGTGCCAGCAGCGGGCGGAGGGCTAAGGGGTATGGCTACACCTTC.

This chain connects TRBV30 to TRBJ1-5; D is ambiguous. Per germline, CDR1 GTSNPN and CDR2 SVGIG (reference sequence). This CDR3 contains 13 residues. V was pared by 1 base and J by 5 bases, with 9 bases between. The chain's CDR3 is CAWSETSDQPQHF. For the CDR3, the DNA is TGTGCCTGGAGTGAGACTTCTGATCAGCCCCAGCATTTT.

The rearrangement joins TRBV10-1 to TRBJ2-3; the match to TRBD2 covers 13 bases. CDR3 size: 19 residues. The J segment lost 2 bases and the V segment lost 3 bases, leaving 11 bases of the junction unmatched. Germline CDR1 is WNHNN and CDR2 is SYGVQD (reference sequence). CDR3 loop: CASSDSGTSGVFLTDTQYF. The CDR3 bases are TGCGCCAGCAGTGATTCCGGGACTAGCGGGGTCTTTCTCACAGATACGCAGTATTTT.

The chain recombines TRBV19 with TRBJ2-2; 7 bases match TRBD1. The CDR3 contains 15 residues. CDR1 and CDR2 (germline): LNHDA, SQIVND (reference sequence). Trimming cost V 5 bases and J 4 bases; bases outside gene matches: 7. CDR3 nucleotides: TGTGCCAGTAGTCCGAGACAGGGACGCACCGGGGAGCTGTTTTTT. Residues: CASSPRQGRTGELFF.

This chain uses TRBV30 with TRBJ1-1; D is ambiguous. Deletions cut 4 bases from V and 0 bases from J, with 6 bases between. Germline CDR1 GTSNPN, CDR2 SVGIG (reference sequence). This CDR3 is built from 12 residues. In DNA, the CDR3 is TGTGCCTGGACAACGATGAACACTGAAGCTTTCTTT. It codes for CAWTTMNTEAFF.

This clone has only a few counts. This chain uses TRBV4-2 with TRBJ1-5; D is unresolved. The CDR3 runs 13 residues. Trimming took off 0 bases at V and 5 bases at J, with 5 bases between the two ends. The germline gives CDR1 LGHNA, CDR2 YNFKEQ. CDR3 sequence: CASSQDDYQPQHF. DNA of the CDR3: TGTGCCAGCAGCCAAGATGATTATCAGCCCCAGCATTTT.